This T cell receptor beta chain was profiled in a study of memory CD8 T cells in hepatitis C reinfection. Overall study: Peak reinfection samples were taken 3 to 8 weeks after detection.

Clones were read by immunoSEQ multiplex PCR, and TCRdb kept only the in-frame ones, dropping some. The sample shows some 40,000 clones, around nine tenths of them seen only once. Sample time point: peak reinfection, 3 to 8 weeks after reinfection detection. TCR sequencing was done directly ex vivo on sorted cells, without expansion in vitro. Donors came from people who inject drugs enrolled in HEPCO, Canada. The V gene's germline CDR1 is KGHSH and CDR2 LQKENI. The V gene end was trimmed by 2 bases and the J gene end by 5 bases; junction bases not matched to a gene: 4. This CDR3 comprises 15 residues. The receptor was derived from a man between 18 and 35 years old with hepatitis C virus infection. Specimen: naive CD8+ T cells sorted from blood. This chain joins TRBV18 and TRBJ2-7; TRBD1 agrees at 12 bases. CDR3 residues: CASSPGTGGLNEQYF. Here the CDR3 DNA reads TGTGCCAGCTCACCAGGGACAGGGGGCCTCAACGAGCAGTACTTC.